This is a list of T cell receptor beta chains from one sample in a study of blood T cell repertoires in COVID-19. Profiled with immunoSEQ multiplex PCR; TCRdb holds only in-frame clones, not every one. This sample yields about 280,000 clones, of which roughly nine tenths are seen a single time; 2.2% belongs to the top ten. Source material: peripheral blood. The receptor set was obtained from a woman aged 45-59 years who had recovered from COVID-19. Both conserved end residues are part of each CDR3. A D gene is named only where the DNA matches it firmly. Clone size appears in some rows only: once, few, many, or a class for an expanded clone.

cdr3_aa | cdr3_nt | v_call | d_call | clone_size | j_call
CASRDGGGLGDTQYF | TGTGCCAGTAGGGACGGGGGGGGCCTAGGAGATACGCAGTATTTT | TRBV19 | TRBD2 | NA | TRBJ2-3
CASSLAGVPYNEQFF | TGTGCCAGCAGTTTAGCGGGAGTCCCCTACAATGAGCAGTTCTTC | TRBV28 | TRBD2 | few | TRBJ2-1
CASIPGGRSDTQYF | TGTGCCAGCATTCCAGGGGGGCGATCAGATACGCAGTATTTT | TRBV19 | NA | once | TRBJ2-3
CASSIEGQQNEKLFF | TGTGCCAGTAGTATAGAGGGACAGCAAAATGAAAAACTGTTTTTT | TRBV19 | TRBD1 | few | TRBJ1-4
CASSQEFGTGVWTIYF | TGTGCCAGCAGCCAAGAGTTCGGGACAGGGGTCTGGACCATATATTTT | TRBV4-2 | TRBD1 | NA | TRBJ1-3
CASRRGDRVRTGELFF | TGTGCCAGCAGACGCGGAGACAGGGTGCGCACCGGGGAGCTGTTTTTT | TRBV27 | TRBD1 | NA | TRBJ2-2
CASSFGAGVNTGELFF | TGCGCCAGCAGCTTTGGGGCAGGGGTTAACACCGGGGAGCTGTTTTTT | TRBV5-1 | NA | NA | TRBJ2-2
CAWRGRENYNEQFF | TGTGCCTGGAGAGGGCGGGAGAATTACAATGAGCAGTTCTTC | TRBV30 | TRBD2 | NA | TRBJ2-1
CASSPRPGDAQYF | TGTGCCAGCAGCCCACGTCCAGGGGACGCGCAGTACTTC | TRBV9 | NA | NA | TRBJ2-7
CASSPSTGGYTF | TGTGCCAGCAGTCCATCGACAGGCGGCTACACCTTC | TRBV28 | NA | NA | TRBJ1-2
CASSSGGSPMNTEAFF | TGTGCCAGCAGTTCAGGGGGTAGTCCGATGAACACTGAAGCTTTCTTT | TRBV28 | TRBD1 | NA | TRBJ1-1
CATSGPGGLNGYTF | TGTGCCACCAGTGGCCCAGGGGGATTAAATGGCTACACCTTC | TRBV24-1 | TRBD1 | NA | TRBJ1-2
CASSQSAGYEAFF | TGTGCCAGCAGCCAAAGCGCGGGTTATGAAGCTTTCTTT | TRBV7-2 | NA | NA | TRBJ1-1
CASRRQGNEQYF | TGTGCCAGCAGGCGACAGGGGAACGAGCAGTACTTC | TRBV6-5 | TRBD1 | once | TRBJ2-7
CASSYRDRGHYGYTF | TGTGCCAGCAGTTATCGGGACAGGGGCCACTATGGCTACACCTTC | TRBV6-5 | TRBD1 | NA | TRBJ1-2
CASRAGGEDYEQYF | TGTGCCAGCAGGGCCGGCGGGGAGGACTACGAGCAGTACTTC | TRBV27 | NA | once | TRBJ2-7